This TCR beta chain was profiled in a study of blood T cells in healthy people across ages. CDR3 length: 16 residues. The germline CDR1 and CDR2 sequences are SGHTA and FQGNSA. V shed 0 bases and J 2 bases; nucleotides not matched to a gene: 6. Alongside a J-beta primer mix, a sample-barcoded 5' primer served in a second PCR lasting about 7 to 11 cycles. TCRdb re-analysed the 5' RACE reads in MiXCR, keeping a single row per CDR3 protein. The data show fewer than 1.5 million distinct CDR3 sequences, about 43% seen once. In its sample, this clonotype was seen a few times. In terms of origin and age, donors were healthy Caucasian individuals from Russia aged roughly 6 to 100.

This TCR came from a young woman in good health. Sequenced sample: blood. The chain links TRBV7-2 to TRBJ2-5; 7 nucleotides align to TRBD2. CDR3 DNA sequence: TGTGCCAGCAGCTTAGCGGGAGGGCCAAATCAAGAGACCCAGTACTTC. Translation gives CASSLAGGPNQETQYF.